This is a list of T cell receptor beta chains from one sample in a study of blood T cell repertoires in COVID-19. Clones were read by immunoSEQ multiplex PCR, and TCRdb kept only the in-frame ones, dropping some. The sample has over 150,000 clones; about 85% are singletons. The source material was peripheral blood. Source of these receptors: a man in his fifties or sixties with COVID-19, enrolled during active disease. The conserved cysteine and the conserved F or W are not part of the CDR3 here.

TRBV7-3	ASSLSLVRSNTEAF
TRBV9	ASSGKTGVGNTIY
TRBV5-1	ASSLGTSGSYEQY
TRBV2	ASMATVATNEKLF
TRBV12-5	ASGLGTRGFQETQY
TRBV9	ASSVDADRDSWASPLH
TRBV11-2	ASSLEGGRTEAF
TRBV14	ASSRAGVTTNYGYT
TRBV20-1	SASQGGGETQY
TRBV6-5	ASSKTGDSPLH
TRBV7-8	ASSVPYRGMANTEAF
TRBV27	ASSVTGLAEAF
TRBV4-1	ASSQGDRANTEAF
TRBV29-1	SVEDTGELF
TRBV28	ASSLVSRYQETQY
TRBV10-3	AISERQGAGYT
TRBV3-1/TRBV3-2	ASTEAGRSYEQY
TRBV11-3	ASSSSLLAGGGNEQF
TRBV7-2	ASSLGDRTVNSPLH